These 19 T cell receptor beta chains were all obtained from the same sample, sequenced in a study of blood T cell repertoires in COVID-19. Profiled with immunoSEQ multiplex PCR; TCRdb holds only in-frame clones, not every one. The repertoire holds tens of thousands of clones, with around three quarters as singletons. The sequenced sample was peripheral blood. These receptors originate from a human donor in a cohort sampled during active COVID-19.

The chain links TRBV18 to TRBJ1-4; TRBD1 matches at 7 bases. J gave up 7 bases and V 0 bases, and 5 bases lay outside the gene matches. CDR3 length: 15 amino acids. The germline CDR1 and CDR2 sequences are KGHSH and LQKENI. CDR3 loop: CASSPPEGAREKLFF. The DNA for the CDR3 is TGTGCCAGCTCACCACCGGAGGGGGCGCGTGAAAAACTGTTTTTT.

In this sample, this clone turned up once. The chain links TRBV7-2 to TRBJ2-3; 10 nucleotides line up with TRBD2. The germline CDR1 and CDR2 sequences are SGHTA and FQGNSA. V lost 5 bases and J lost 3; bases outside the gene matches: 2. The CDR3 length is 14 residues. The CDR3 DNA reads TGTGCCAGCAGCCCTAGCGGGGGTACAGATACGCAGTATTTT. Residues: CASSPSGGTDTQYF.

The chain is built from TRBV12-5 and TRBJ2-2; weak D call: TRBD2 (6 bases). Germline V gives CDR1 LGHNT, CDR2 FRNRAP. The CDR3 loop spans 13 amino acids. The V end lost 7 bases, the J end lost 8 bases, and 14 bases lay between the germline ends. The CDR3 here is CASALGGLGELFF. In nucleotides, the CDR3 is TGTGCTAGTGCCCTGGGGGGTCTGGGGGAGCTGTTTTTT.

V usage is TRBV24-1 and J usage is TRBJ2-3, with TRBD2 matching 7 bases. V was pared by 3 bases and J by 2 bases, with 13 bases of the junction left unmatched. CDR1 is KGHDR and CDR2 is SFDVKD in the germline V gene. CDR3 size: 18 residues. The CDR3 loop reads CATSDPRWEGDYTDTQYF. The CDR3 DNA is TGTGCCACCAGTGATCCCCGATGGGAGGGAGACTACACAGATACGCAGTATTTT.

The chain employs TRBV7-2 and TRBJ2-5; TRBD1 agrees at 8 bases. Germline-derived CDR1 and CDR2 are SGHTA and FQGNSA. V shed 4 bases and J 4 bases; nucleotides not matched to a gene: 8. This CDR3 spans 15 amino acids. The CDR3 coding sequence is TGTGCCAGCAGCTCCTCGACAGGGGTGGGAGAGACCCAGTACTTC. Protein product: CASSSSTGVGETQYF.

This sequence joins TRBV29-1 and TRBJ2-3; TRBD2 is a possible D gene (6 bases). Germline loops: CDR1 SQVTM, CDR2 ANQGSEA. The V end was cut by 7 bases, the J end by 8 bases, with 10 bases between. CDR3 length: 10 residues. The CDR3 DNA sequence: TGCAGCGCCCTGGAGGGTACGCAGTATTTT. It codes for CSALEGTQYF.

The V call is TRBV7-2, the J call TRBJ2-7; the match to TRBD2 covers 11 bases. There are 14 residues in the CDR3. CDR1 is SGHTA and CDR2 is FQGNSA in the germline V gene. V lost 3 bases to trimming and J lost 10 bases; unmatched junction nucleotides: 8. CDR3 in DNA: TGTGCCAGCAGCTTTGGACTAGCGGGCCTGGAACAGTACTTC. Its translation: CASSFGLAGLEQYF.

This clone was seen only a few times. V is TRBV5-4 and J is TRBJ2-1; D gene uncertain. The CDR3 has 14 amino acids. The V end was cut by 1 base, the J end by 0 bases, with 5 bases between. Per germline, CDR1 SGHNT and CDR2 YYREEE (reference sequence). CDR3 bases: TGTGCCAGCAGCTTGCGGAGCTCCTACAATGAGCAGTTCTTC. Translating it yields CASSLRSSYNEQFF.

This rearrangement joins TRBV7-6 to TRBJ1-4; no reliable D call. The CDR3 covers 15 residues. Between the trimmed V and J ends, which lost 1 base and 7 bases, there was a span of 13 bases. Per germline, CDR1 SGHVS and CDR2 FNYEAQ. CDR3 residues: CASSLDYTSSEKLFF. The CDR3 region has the DNA TGTGCCAGCAGCTTAGACTATACCTCGAGTGAAAAACTGTTTTTT.

This chain uses TRBV6-2 or TRBV6-3 with TRBJ2-7, with D perhaps TRBD1 (5 bases). The CDR3 spans 14 residues. Germline-derived CDR1 and CDR2 are MNHEY and SVGEGT. V dropped 5 bases and J dropped 2 bases, with 13 bases sitting between them. CDR3 nucleotides: TGTGCCAGCAGTCCCTCTCACAGGCCCTACGAGCAGTACTTC. It yields the protein CASSPSHRPYEQYF.

The V and J genes are TRBV5-1 and TRBJ2-4, with D perhaps matching TRBD2 (7 bases). In germline, CDR1 is SGHRS, CDR2 YFSETQ. With 6 bases removed from V and 6 bases from J, the gap between germline ends came to 16 bases. The CDR3 consists of 14 residues. CDR3 protein: CASMGGGAGNIQYF. The DNA for the CDR3 is TGCGCCAGCATGGGAGGGGGGGCTGGAAACATTCAGTACTTC.

This clone has just a few counts. The V call is TRBV24-1, the J call TRBJ1-5, with D uncertain. The CDR3 is 13 amino acids. V was cut by 4 bases and J by 4 bases, with 7 bases left in between. From germline, CDR1 is KGHDR and CDR2 SFDVKD. The CDR3 nucleotides read TGTGCCACCAGTGAACGAACAAATCAGCCCCAGCATTTT. Its protein is CATSERTNQPQHF.

The chain carries TRBV24-1 and TRBJ1-2; the D gene is possibly TRBD1 (5 bases). From germline, CDR1 is KGHDR and CDR2 SFDVKD. The CDR3 extends over 14 amino acids. Trimming left V 3 bases short and J 5 bases short, with 12 bases between. The CDR3 nucleotides are TGTGCCACCAGTGATCCCCCGACAGATTATGGCTACACCTTC. Translating gives CATSDPPTDYGYTF.

The genes are TRBV5-4 and TRBJ2-2; tentatively, D is TRBD2 (6 bases). Trimming removed 0 bases at V and 6 bases at J, with 12 bases between. The germline CDR1 and CDR2 sequences are SGHNT and YYREEE (reference sequence). This CDR3 comprises 15 residues. The CDR3 DNA reads as TGTGCCAGCAGCTTGGGGAGGGGATGGTCCGGGGAGCTGTTTTTT. Protein product: CASSLGRGWSGELFF.

This rearrangement joins TRBV4-1 to TRBJ1-2; D ambiguous. The CDR3 sequence is 16 residues long. V was cut by 1 base and J by 0 bases, with 12 bases left in between. In germline, CDR1 is MGHRA, CDR2 YSYEKL. In DNA, the CDR3 is TGCGCCAGCAGCCAAGTGGACTCAATCTCTAACTATGGCTACACCTTC. Translation gives CASSQVDSISNYGYTF.

V and J are TRBV7-2 and TRBJ2-4; perhaps TRBD2 as D (5 bases). V was clipped by 5 bases and J by 5 bases, with 10 bases between them. The CDR3 is 13 amino acids. CDR1 is SGHTA and CDR2 is FQGNSA in the germline V gene. The CDR3 protein is CASSRGAENIQYF. CDR3 in DNA: TGTGCCAGCAGCCGAGGAGCGGAAAACATTCAGTACTTC.

This clone is categorized as medium-sized. The CDR3 sequence is CASSHPGLAGGPESSEQYF. The CDR3, as DNA: TGCGCCAGCAGCCACCCGGGACTAGCGGGAGGGCCGGAAAGTAGCGAGCAGTACTTC. V and J are TRBV4-1 and TRBJ2-7, with TRBD2 matching over 16 bases. The CDR3 runs to 19 residues. J lost 6 bases, V lost 3 bases, and 14 bases had no gene match. Germline V lookup: CDR1 MGHRA, CDR2 YSYEKL.

This clone was seen just once. The V and J genes are TRBV6-6 and TRBJ2-5; D might be TRBD2 (5 bases). CDR3 length: 12 amino acids. V was cut by 10 bases and J by 5 bases, with 14 bases left in between. From germline, CDR1 is MNHNY and CDR2 SVGAGI (reference sequence). The CDR3 here is CAIGVGGETQYF. DNA of the CDR3: TGTGCCATCGGGGTTGGTGGTGAGACCCAGTACTTC.

This chain connects TRBV4-2 to TRBJ2-7; TRBD1 might be the D (6 bases). The ends were cut back, 0 bases at V and 2 bases at J, with 11 bases in the middle. The CDR3 loop spans 15 amino acids. In germline, CDR1 is LGHNA, CDR2 YNFKEQ. The CDR3 loop is CASSQEGRGPYEQYF. In nucleotides, the CDR3 is TGTGCCAGCAGCCAAGAGGGCAGGGGTCCCTACGAGCAGTACTTC.